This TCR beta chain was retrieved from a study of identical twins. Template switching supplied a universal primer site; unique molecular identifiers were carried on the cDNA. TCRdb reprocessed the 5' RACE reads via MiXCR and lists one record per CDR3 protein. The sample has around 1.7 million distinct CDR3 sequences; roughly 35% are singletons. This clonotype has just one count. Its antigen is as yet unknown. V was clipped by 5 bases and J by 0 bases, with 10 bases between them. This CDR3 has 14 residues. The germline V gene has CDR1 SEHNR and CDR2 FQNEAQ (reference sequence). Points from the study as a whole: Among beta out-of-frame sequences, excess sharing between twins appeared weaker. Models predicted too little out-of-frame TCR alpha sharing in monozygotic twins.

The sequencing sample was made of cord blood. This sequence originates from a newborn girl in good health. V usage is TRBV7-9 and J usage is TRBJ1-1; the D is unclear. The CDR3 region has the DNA TGTGCCAGCAGCCGCTTACGGATGAACACTGAAGCTTTCTTT. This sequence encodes CASSRLRMNTEAFF.